These 15 T cell receptor beta chains originate from one sample sequenced in a study of vaccination effects on CD4 cells after COVID-19. The ViraFEST assay expanded antigen-specific CD4+ T cells with viral peptide pools before sequencing. After more than 9 days in culture, the CD4+ T cells were isolated. Each person got two doses of an mRNA SARS-CoV-2 vaccine, BNT162b2 or mRNA-1273. No antigen has been identified for these receptors. Sequenced by immunoSEQ multiplex PCR; TCRdb stores in-frame clones only, minus some. The top ten clones hold about 0.91% of a sample with about 66,000 clones, 76% of them seen once. The sample was CD4+ T cells from PBMCs cultured with HCoV-OC43 spike peptides, taken after COVID-19 vaccination. The subset here: HCoV-OC43 spike overlapping peptide pool stimulation. Source of these receptors: a human donor who received a COVID-19 vaccine.

The J gene is TRBJ2-6, the V gene TRBV5-6, with D possibly TRBD2 on 5 matching bases. The V end was cut by 4 bases, the J end by 0 bases, with 17 bases between. The CDR3 is made up of 18 amino acids. Germline CDR1 reads SGHDT; CDR2 reads YYEEEE. The DNA of the CDR3 is TGTGCCAGCAGCCTAGCTGGCGGACTCTACTCTGGGGCCAACGTCCTGACTTTC. Translating gives CASSLAGGLYSGANVLTF.

The V call is TRBV7-9, the J call TRBJ2-1; D might be TRBD2 (5 bases). This CDR3 region has 14 residues. V gave up 5 bases and J gave up 8 bases, with 16 bases separating them. The germline gives CDR1 SEHNR, CDR2 FQNEAQ (reference sequence). CDR3 residues: CASSPSRQRDEQFF. As DNA, the CDR3 is TGTGCCAGCAGCCCCTCCCGGCAGAGGGATGAGCAGTTCTTC.

This chain links TRBV6-6 with TRBJ1-2; no clear D gene. V lost 2 bases, J lost 1 base, and 5 bases lay in between. The germline gives CDR1 MNHNY, CDR2 SVGAGI (reference sequence). This CDR3 has 13 amino acids. The CDR3 nucleotides are TGTGCCAGCAGTTACAACTTTAACTATGGCTACACCTTC. Encoded protein: CASSYNFNYGYTF.

V gene TRBV28 combines with J gene TRBJ1-5; D ambiguous. Deletions cut 6 bases from V and 7 bases from J, with 13 bases between. CDR1 and CDR2 from the germline V gene are MDHEN and SYDVKM. CDR3 length: 13 amino acids. For the CDR3, the DNA is TGTGCCAGCAGCTGGAGAACCGGGCAGCCCCAGCATTTT. The encoded protein is CASSWRTGQPQHF.

The rearrangement uses TRBV4-3 and TRBJ2-3; tentatively, D is TRBD2 (6 bases). The CDR3 runs 17 residues. Germline lookup yields CDR1 LGHNA and CDR2 YSLEER. Deletions cut 0 bases from V and 6 bases from J, with 19 bases between. The CDR3 loop reads CASSQERDSRWGDTQYF. The CDR3 bases are TGCGCCAGCAGCCAAGAGCGGGACTCTCGGTGGGGGGATACGCAGTATTTT.

The genes are TRBV6-5 and TRBJ2-2; D is undetermined. The CDR3 is 14 residues long. Deletions cut 1 base from V and 7 bases from J, with 10 bases between. From germline, CDR1 is MNHEY and CDR2 SVGAGI. The CDR3 sequence is CASSYLVGSGELFF. The CDR3 DNA reads as TGTGCCAGCAGTTACTTAGTCGGCAGCGGGGAGCTGTTTTTT.

The CDR3 here is CASSLLGLRNTEAFF. The CDR3 DNA is TGTGCCAGCAGTTTATTGGGCCTTCGGAACACTGAAGCTTTCTTT. The chain links TRBV27 to TRBJ1-1, with no clear D. Trimming shortened V by 1 base and J by 1 base, and 10 bases separated the two germline ends. From germline, CDR1 is MNHEY and CDR2 SMNVEV (reference sequence). The CDR3 runs 15 residues.

To note about this clone: Distinct nucleotide sequences in the sample also encode this CDR3. This chain joins TRBV5-1 and TRBJ2-3; D not certain. The germline CDR1 and CDR2 sequences are SGHRS and YFSETQ. The CDR3 contains 11 residues. Trimming left V 2 bases short and J 5 bases short, with 3 bases between. CDR3 sequence reads: CASSLGDTQYF. CDR3 bases: TGCGCCAGCAGCTTAGGAGATACGCAGTATTTT.

This clone was detected only once. V usage is TRBV6-5 and J usage is TRBJ1-2, with D hard to call. CDR1 is MNHEY and CDR2 is SVGAGI in the germline V gene. The CDR3 is 12 amino acids. V dropped 6 bases and J dropped 2 bases, with 7 bases sitting between them. The CDR3 sequence: CASRQSNYGYTF. The CDR3 DNA sequence: TGTGCCAGCAGGCAGTCGAACTATGGCTACACCTTC.

Here the CDR3 reads CASRPGGVSVNTDTQYF. The CDR3 coding sequence is TGTGCCAGTAGGCCGGGCGGGGTTAGTGTTAACACAGATACGCAGTATTTT. The rearrangement links TRBV19 to TRBJ2-3; possible D gene TRBD2, 6 bases. Germline V gene sequence: CDR1 LNHDA, CDR2 SQIVND (reference sequence). This CDR3 has 17 amino acids. Trimming took off 6 bases at V and 2 bases at J, with 21 bases between the two ends.

The V call is TRBV9, the J call TRBJ1-1; tentative D call: TRBD1 (6 bases). V lost 4 bases, J lost 4 bases, and 14 bases lay in between. Germline CDR1 and CDR2: SGDLS and YYNGEE. The CDR3 totals 14 residues. DNA of the CDR3: TGTGCCAGCAGCTACAGGGACTCTGGCACTGAAGCTTTCTTT. Its translation: CASSYRDSGTEAFF.

This chain links TRBV28 with TRBJ1-5; D remains ambiguous. The length of the CDR3 is 14 residues. V lost 2 bases and J lost 3, with 8 bases in between. Germline-derived CDR1 and CDR2 are MDHEN and SYDVKM. The DNA of the CDR3 is TGTGCCAGCAGTTTAGCCACAGTCAATCAGCCCCAGCATTTT. Translated: CASSLATVNQPQHF.

The rearrangement joins TRBV5-1 to TRBJ1-2; 7 nucleotides match TRBD1. The CDR3 contains 14 residues. Trimming cost V 7 bases and J 4 bases; bases outside gene matches: 10. Germline-derived CDR1 and CDR2 are SGHRS and YFSETQ. The CDR3 region has the DNA TGCGCCAGCTCCCAACAGGGGCTAATCTATGGCTACACCTTC. It is translated as CASSQQGLIYGYTF.

J is TRBJ2-3 and V is TRBV19; D is uncertain. This CDR3 contains 11 residues. V lost 7 bases and J 2 bases, leaving 4 bases between the germline ends. Germline loops: CDR1 LNHDA, CDR2 SQIVND (reference sequence). The CDR3 reads CASTNTDTQYF. CDR3 bases: TGTGCCAGTACCAACACAGATACGCAGTATTTT.

The chain has TRBV6-5 and TRBJ1-2; 7 bases fit TRBD1. The CDR3 sequence is 13 residues long. J was trimmed by 3 bases and V by 9 bases; bases with no gene match: 7. Looked up from germline, CDR1 is MNHEY and CDR2 is SVGAGI. The CDR3 loop is CASRDRGDYGYTF. The DNA of the CDR3 is TGTGCCAGTCGGGACAGAGGTGACTATGGCTACACCTTC.